The 28 T cell receptor beta chains below all came from one sample that was sequenced in a study of response to subunit inactivated influenza vaccine. MiXCR, applied by TCRdb to the RT-PCR reads, yields one record per CDR3 protein. Altogether over 800,000 distinct CDR3 sequences are present, 21% being singletons, with the ten largest covering around 9.6%. This material consisted of PBMCs from blood, taken 5 to 6 days after vaccination. Source of these receptors: a man aged 50 to 60 who received an inactivated influenza vaccine.

The V call is TRBV20-1, the J call TRBJ2-7; D may be TRBD1 (6 bases). The V end was cut by 2 bases, the J end by 6 bases, with 17 bases between. This CDR3 has 14 residues. The germline V gene has CDR1 DFQATT and CDR2 SNEGSKA (reference sequence). The CDR3 here is CSARPIQGMGEQYF. The CDR3 DNA follows: TGCAGTGCTAGACCTATACAGGGAATGGGCGAGCAGTACTTC.

The V call is TRBV7-2, the J call TRBJ1-1; TRBD1 agrees at 9 bases. The CDR3 sequence is 14 residues long. Trimming took 5 bases from V and 6 from J; bases not matched to a gene: 7. Germline loops: CDR1 SGHTA, CDR2 FQGNSA. Here the CDR3 DNA reads TGTGCCAGCAGCCGGGACAGGGTTTGGGCTGAAGCTTTCTTT. It encodes CASSRDRVWAEAFF.

The V gene is TRBV6-5, the J gene TRBJ2-2; 11 bases agree with TRBD2. CDR3 size: 17 residues. Germline V lookup: CDR1 MNHEY, CDR2 SVGAGI. The V segment lost 2 bases and the J segment 4 bases; nucleotides outside the gene matches: 6. CDR3 sequence: CASSYGLGTSGTGELFF. The DNA for the CDR3 is TGTGCCAGCAGTTACGGACTCGGGACTAGCGGCACCGGGGAGCTGTTTTTT.

This clonotype was detected a few times. The rearrangement links TRBV5-5 to TRBJ1-6; 12 bases line up with TRBD1. Per the germline V gene, CDR1 is SGHKS and CDR2 is YYEKEE (reference sequence). CDR3 length: 17 amino acids. V lost 4 bases, J lost 9 bases, and 11 bases stayed unmatched. Here the CDR3 DNA reads TGTGCCAGCAGCAAGGGACAGGGGGCAGGTATTGTTTCACCCCTCCACTTT. Translation gives CASSKGQGAGIVSPLHF.

This clonotype showed up just a few times. CDR3 DNA sequence: TGTGCCAGCAGCCACGGGGGGAGGGAGAATCAGCCCCAGCATTTT. Protein sequence: CASSHGGRENQPQHF. The V call is TRBV4-2, the J call TRBJ1-5, with a tentative D call TRBD1 (5 bases). The CDR3 loop spans 15 amino acids. V lost 3 bases and J lost 4, with 13 bases in between. Germline V gene lookup returns CDR1 LGHNA and CDR2 YNFKEQ.

This chain joins TRBV12-3 or TRBV12-4 and TRBJ1-6, with 7 bases lining up with TRBD1. The J segment lost 2 bases and the V segment lost 6 bases, leaving 4 bases of the junction unmatched. The CDR3 contains 15 residues. The CDR3 bases are TGTGCCAGCAGGAGACAGGGAACCTATAATTCACCCCTCCACTTT. Protein sequence: CASRRQGTYNSPLHF.

This clonotype has a handful of counts. In DNA, the CDR3 is TGTGCCAGCAGCTACCCGACAGGGAAGAACACTGAAGCTTTCTTT. It is translated as CASSYPTGKNTEAFF. The rearrangement joins TRBV5-6 to TRBJ1-1, with 7 positions matching TRBD1. Germline V gives CDR1 SGHDT, CDR2 YYEEEE. CDR3 length: 15 residues. Trimming took 3 bases from V and 1 from J; bases not matched to a gene: 6.

This clonotype was counted a few times. The genes are TRBV7-8 and TRBJ2-3; D is uncertain. This CDR3 is 14 amino acids long. V dropped 5 bases and J dropped 6 bases, with 15 bases sitting between them. Germline V gene sequence: CDR1 SGHVS, CDR2 FQNEAQ. The CDR3 DNA reads TGTGCCAGCAGCCTAGGCCGACGAGCGGATACGCAGTATTTT. Its translation is CASSLGRRADTQYF.

This clonotype was found a few times. The chain links TRBV20-1 to TRBJ2-7; TRBD1 matches 10 bases. The CDR3 totals 14 residues. J was trimmed by 2 bases and V by 4 bases; bases with no gene match: 5. Germline CDR1 DFQATT, CDR2 SNEGSKA (reference sequence). DNA for the CDR3: TGCAGTGCTACTTCGGACAGGGGGACCTACGAGCAGTACTTC. Translation: CSATSDRGTYEQYF.

This clonotype was seen only a few times. The J gene is TRBJ2-7, the V gene TRBV28; D unclear. The V end lost 4 bases, the J end lost 6 bases, and 19 bases lay between the germline ends. This CDR3 is 15 amino acids long. Germline CDR1 is MDHEN and CDR2 is SYDVKM. For the CDR3, the DNA is TGTGCCAGCAGTTGGACCCCCCCAAAACCTGGCGAGCAGTACTTC. This sequence encodes CASSWTPPKPGEQYF.

This clonotype was counted a few times. The V gene is TRBV10-3, the J gene TRBJ1-2; D unresolved. V was clipped by 0 bases and J by 8 bases, with 4 bases between them. The CDR3 is 11 residues long. Germline V gene lookup returns CDR1 ENHRY and CDR2 SYGVKD. The CDR3 region is CAISESGGYTF. DNA of the CDR3: TGTGCCATCAGTGAGTCGGGGGGCTACACCTTC.

There are a few counts of this clonotype. The chain is built from TRBV20-1 and TRBJ2-1; no clear D gene. This CDR3 region has 13 residues. Looked up from germline, CDR1 is DFQATT and CDR2 is SNEGSKA (reference sequence). Trimming left V 5 bases short and J 3 bases short, with 11 bases between. CDR3 DNA sequence: TGCAGTGCTCCATTCCGATACTACAATGAGCAGTTCTTC. Translated, it gives CSAPFRYYNEQFF.

This clonotype was counted between two and nine times. The chain is built from TRBV7-2 and TRBJ2-3; D may match TRBD1 or TRBD2 (6 bases each). Between the trimmed V and J ends, which lost 5 bases and 8 bases, there was a span of 14 bases. This CDR3 is 13 amino acids long. Germline V CDR1 and CDR2: SGHTA, FQGNSA. The CDR3 DNA sequence: TGTGCCAGCAGCAGTCAGGGGCGGGGTACGCAGTATTTT. Encoded protein: CASSSQGRGTQYF.

This sequence joins TRBV9 and TRBJ2-1; TRBD2 matches at 14 bases. Germline trimming cut 1 base from V and 7 bases from J; bases unmatched to any gene: 7. The germline gives CDR1 SGDLS, CDR2 YYNGEE. The CDR3 is 17 residues long. This chain's CDR3 is CASSVRGGTSGRNEQFF. CDR3 nucleotides: TGTGCCAGCAGCGTACGGGGGGGGACTAGCGGGAGAAATGAGCAGTTCTTC.

The V gene is TRBV7-9, the J gene TRBJ1-1; 9 bases align to TRBD1. This CDR3 comprises 13 residues. Germline trimming cut 7 bases from V and 4 bases from J; bases unmatched to any gene: 4. In germline, CDR1 is SEHNR, CDR2 FQNEAQ (reference sequence). The CDR3 spells CASTRQGGTEAFF. The CDR3 nucleotides read TGTGCCAGCACCAGACAGGGGGGCACTGAAGCTTTCTTT.

This clonotype was detected a few times. The chain employs TRBV4-1 and TRBJ2-1, with D maybe TRBD2 (6 bases). Looked up from germline, CDR1 is MGHRA and CDR2 is YSYEKL. The CDR3 loop spans 15 amino acids. Trimming stripped 3 bases from V and 0 bases from J, with 9 bases between. In DNA form, the CDR3 reads TGCGCCAGCAGCCAGGGACTGAACTCCTACAATGAGCAGTTCTTC. This gives the protein CASSQGLNSYNEQFF.

J is TRBJ1-1 and V is TRBV6-2 or TRBV6-3, with D maybe TRBD1 (6 bases). Germline V CDR1 and CDR2: MNHEY, SVGEGT. CDR3 length equals 12 residues. V gave up 9 bases and J gave up 10 bases, with 18 bases separating them. In DNA, the CDR3 is TGTGCCAGTTCGCCAGGACAGCGCGGAGCTTTCTTT. Amino acids: CASSPGQRGAFF.

This clonotype was recorded a few times. The chain combines TRBV6-1 with TRBJ2-4; D unresolved. Germline CDR1 MNHNS, CDR2 SASEGT. This CDR3 spans 17 amino acids. V lost 6 bases, J lost 1 base, and 19 bases lay in between. The CDR3 region is CASSPVMKMGAKNIQYF. The CDR3 DNA is TGTGCCAGCAGCCCAGTGATGAAGATGGGGGCCAAAAACATTCAGTACTTC.

This clonotype appeared a few times. The chain is built from TRBV6-2 or TRBV6-3 and TRBJ2-5, with 7 bases that match TRBD1. With V trimmed by 7 bases and J by 4 bases, 18 bases remained unmatched. CDR3 length equals 17 residues. Germline values: CDR1 MNHEY, CDR2 SVGEGT. CDR3: CASTPLVANNRGETQYF. The CDR3 bases are TGTGCCAGCACCCCTTTAGTGGCAAACAACAGGGGAGAGACCCAGTACTTC.

This chain's CDR3 is CASSQGLRGNYEQYF. The CDR3 bases are TGTGCCAGCAGCCAGGGCCTGAGGGGTAATTACGAGCAGTACTTC. The chain employs TRBV3-1 and TRBJ2-7; D may be TRBD1 or TRBD2 (5 bases each). The CDR3 contains 15 residues. Germline-derived CDR1 and CDR2 are LGHDT and YNNKEL (reference sequence). V was clipped by 3 bases and J by 4 bases, with 16 bases between them.

This sequence joins TRBV6-2 or TRBV6-3 and TRBJ2-1; D possibly corresponds to TRBD2 (6 bases). Germline CDR1 MNHEY, CDR2 SVGEGT. With 5 bases removed from V and 3 bases from J, the gap between germline ends came to 20 bases. The CDR3 sequence is 17 residues long. CDR3 sequence reads: CASSLTLGRRGYNEQFF. CDR3 nucleotides: TGTGCCAGCAGTCTGACGCTAGGGCGGAGGGGCTACAATGAGCAGTTCTTC.

This clonotype has a count of ten or more. V is TRBV10-3 and J is TRBJ2-1; TRBD1 matches at 12 bases. The V gene end was trimmed by 7 bases and the J gene end by 7 bases; junction bases not matched to a gene: 8. The CDR3 is 15 amino acids. Germline V lookup: CDR1 ENHRY, CDR2 SYGVKD. The CDR3 protein is CAITRGTGGTNEQFF. CDR3 nucleotides: TGTGCCATCACTCGAGGGACAGGGGGCACGAATGAGCAGTTCTTC.

This chain uses TRBV3-1 with TRBJ2-3, with a possible D match to TRBD1 (6 bases). The germline V gene encodes CDR1 LGHDT and CDR2 YNNKEL (reference sequence). V lost 4 bases to trimming and J lost 2 bases, with 16 bases between them. The CDR3 has 16 amino acids. CDR3 region: CASSPPGVGLTDTQYF. CDR3 DNA sequence: TGTGCCAGCAGCCCTCCAGGGGTGGGGCTCACAGATACGCAGTATTTT.

In this sample, this clonotype turned up many times. The CDR3: CSARKTSGRGNEQFF. In DNA form, the CDR3 reads TGCAGTGCTAGAAAGACTAGCGGGAGGGGAAATGAGCAGTTCTTC. The chain uses TRBV20-1 and TRBJ2-1, with 14 bases matching TRBD2. CDR3 length: 15 residues. V lost 2 bases and J lost 7; bases outside the gene matches: 4. Germline V gene sequence: CDR1 DFQATT, CDR2 SNEGSKA (reference sequence).

CDR3 nucleotide sequence: TGTGCCAGCAGTTTTAAAATCGGAGGGCCGCAGACCGGGGAGCTGTTTTTT. Its translation is CASSFKIGGPQTGELFF. The chain carries TRBV28 and TRBJ2-2; tentative D call: TRBD2 (6 bases). The V end lost 3 bases, the J end lost 5 bases, and 19 bases lay between the germline ends. The CDR3 covers 17 residues. The germline V gene encodes CDR1 MDHEN and CDR2 SYDVKM.

The rearrangement links TRBV12-3 or TRBV12-4 to TRBJ1-1; the match to TRBD1 covers 7 bases. CDR3 length: 11 residues. The V segment lost 4 bases and the J segment 8 bases; nucleotides outside the gene matches: 1. CDR3 region: CASSWGQEAFF. The CDR3 coding sequence is TGTGCCAGCAGTTGGGGACAGGAAGCTTTCTTT.

The chain employs TRBV5-1 and TRBJ1-1; D call uncertain. The germline V gene encodes CDR1 SGHRS and CDR2 YFSETQ. V was cut by 5 bases and J by 5 bases, with 7 bases left in between. The CDR3 extends over 11 amino acids. CDR3 in amino acids: CASSTETEAFF. CDR3 coding DNA: TGCGCCAGCAGTACTGAAACTGAAGCTTTCTTT.

The chain uses TRBV12-3 or TRBV12-4 and TRBJ1-6, with no clear D. V lost 3 bases, J lost 2 bases, and 14 bases lay in between. CDR3 size: 17 residues. CDR3 sequence: CASSLCVGVPYNSPLHF. DNA for the CDR3: TGTGCCAGCAGTTTGTGTGTGGGAGTCCCCTATAATTCACCCCTCCACTTT.